Presented here are 7 T cell receptor beta chains from one specimen sequenced in a study of OX40 agonist ivuxolimab in advanced cancers. Clones were read by immunoSEQ multiplex PCR, and TCRdb kept only the in-frame ones, dropping some. The sample has around 41,000 clones; approximately 90% are singletons. Here the sequenced sample was CD4+ or CD8+ T cells sorted from blood, taken in a trial of the OX40 agonist ivuxolimab. The receptor source for this set is an adult with an advanced solid tumor such as melanoma, head and neck, liver or kidney cancer.

Only one count was recorded for this clone. The CDR3 here is CASSPEGAGNTEAFF. CDR3 nucleotide sequence: TGCGCCAGCAGTCCTGAGGGGGCCGGGAACACTGAAGCTTTCTTT. The rearrangement joins TRBV5-1 to TRBJ1-1; 7 bases fit TRBD1. From germline, CDR1 is SGHRS and CDR2 YFSETQ. Trimming at V came to 5 bases and at J to 1 base, leaving 8 bases not matched to a gene. The CDR3 totals 15 residues.

V usage is TRBV28 and J usage is TRBJ2-2; D possibly corresponds to TRBD1 (6 bases). The V end lost 5 bases, the J end lost 0 bases, and 10 bases lay between the germline ends. CDR1 and CDR2 (germline): MDHEN, SYDVKM. This CDR3 is 15 amino acids long. In nucleotides, the CDR3 is TGTGCCAGCAGTCCCAGGGGACCGAACACCGGGGAGCTGTTTTTT. Translating it yields CASSPRGPNTGELFF.

This chain joins TRBV6-6 and TRBJ1-1; 9 bases fit TRBD1. Germline values: CDR1 MNHNY, CDR2 SVGAGI (reference sequence). The CDR3 contains 12 residues. Unmatched junction bases numbered 3, after V lost 2 bases and J lost 11 bases. CDR3 bases: TGTGCCAGCAGTTACGGGACAGGGCTGGCTTTCTTT. Its protein product is CASSYGTGLAFF.

CDR3 DNA sequence: TGTGCCAGCAGCTTGGACGAGGGCGCGGCTTCTTATCAGCCCCAGCATTTT. This codes for CASSLDEGAASYQPQHF. The chain recombines TRBV5-4 with TRBJ1-5; D gene uncertain. Trimming took off 0 bases at V and 5 bases at J, with 18 bases between the two ends. The CDR3 extends over 17 amino acids. Germline lookup yields CDR1 SGHNT and CDR2 YYREEE (reference sequence).

The CDR3: CAVRGRGGLTDTQYF. The DNA for the CDR3 is TGTGCCGTCAGAGGGCGGGGGGGCCTAACAGATACGCAGTATTTT. The chain uses TRBV5-4 and TRBJ2-3; 9 positions agree with TRBD2. V dropped 10 bases and J dropped 3; count of bases not matched to a gene: 12. The germline V gene encodes CDR1 SGHNT and CDR2 YYREEE (reference sequence). The CDR3 spans 15 residues. The whole variable domain, remainder taken from reference TRBV5-4 and TRBJ2-3, is ETGVTQSPTHLIKTRGQQVTLRCSSQSGHNTVSWYQQALGQGPQFIFQYYREEENGRGNFPPRFSGLQFPNYSSELNVNALELDDSALYLCAVRGRGGLTDTQYFGPGTRLTVL.

The chain carries TRBV21-1 and TRBJ2-3; the table's D call, TRBD1, has no DNA check behind it. TRBV21-1 is marked as a pseudogene. This CDR3 contains 19 residues. As DNA, the CDR3 is TGTGCCAGCAGCCAAAGGTGGCCGGACAGGGGATCTAGCACAGATACGCAGTATTTT. This translates into CASSQRWPDRGSSTDTQYF.

The genes are TRBV27 and TRBJ1-1; TRBD1 is a possible D gene (5 bases). CDR3 length: 14 residues. Germline CDR1 is MNHEY and CDR2 is SMNVEV (reference sequence). V shed 7 bases and J shed 4 bases, with 16 bases lying between them. CDR3 bases: TGTGCCAGCACCTGGGGGGAAGGGAGCACTGAAGCTTTCTTT. It specifies CASTWGEGSTEAFF.